These 19 T cell receptor beta chains were all obtained from the same sample, sequenced in a study of molecular identifiers for immune sequencing clone quantification. TCRdb fed the PCR reads into MiXCR, producing one record per CDR3 protein. The sample holds about 640,000 distinct CDR3 sequences, 20% seen once. Sequenced input: naive CD8+ T cells from blood, with Jurkat cell RNA spiked in. Subset given: FACS-sorted CD8+CD4-CCR7+CD45RA+ naive T cells. The receptor set was obtained from a human donor in good health. Some libraries in this study had Jurkat cell RNA spiked in.

This clonotype has ten or more counts. V is TRBV4-3 and J is TRBJ2-7; possible D gene TRBD2, 6 bases. The CDR3 totals 15 residues. The germline V gene encodes CDR1 LGHNA and CDR2 YSLEER. The V and J ends lost 4 bases and 5 bases respectively, with 18 bases between them. The CDR3 region is CASSPDLTPGDEQYF. CDR3 sequence (DNA): TGCGCCAGCAGCCCGGACCTTACTCCGGGGGACGAGCAGTACTTC.

V usage is TRBV27 and J usage is TRBJ1-1; D unclear. With 2 bases removed from V and 1 base from J, the gap between germline ends came to 8 bases. The length of the CDR3 is 14 residues. Germline V gene data show CDR1 as MNHEY and CDR2 as SMNVEV (reference sequence). The CDR3 region has the DNA TGTGCCAGCAGTTTAGCACAGCAGAACACTGAAGCTTTCTTT. Residues: CASSLAQQNTEAFF.

This clonotype was observed at least ten times. The CDR3 sequence is CASSLSPGNGQPQHF. Here the CDR3 DNA reads TGTGCCAGCAGCTTGTCTCCCGGTAACGGGCAGCCCCAGCATTTT. The gene calls are TRBV5-8 and TRBJ1-5; the D is unclear. V was trimmed by 1 base and J by 7 bases, leaving 15 bases between them. Per the germline V gene, CDR1 is SGHTS and CDR2 is YDEGEE. The CDR3 has 15 amino acids.

CDR3 in DNA: TGTGCCAGCAGTTTTGGCAGAACCTACAATGAGCAGTTCTTC. The encoded protein is CASSFGRTYNEQFF. This chain joins TRBV12-3 or TRBV12-4 and TRBJ2-1; unclear D gene. V lost 3 bases, J lost 2 bases, and 8 bases lay in between. There are 14 residues in the CDR3.

With respect to this clonotype: Compared with germline, one end of the junction differs, possibly owing to a read error. The chain combines TRBV13 with TRBJ2-1; D is uncertain. This CDR3 region has 15 residues. The germline CDR1 and CDR2 sequences are PRHDT and FYEKMQ (reference sequence). The CDR3 region has the DNA TGTGCCAGCAGCCTAGGTCTGAGGAGATACAATGAGCAGTTCTTC. Its protein is CASSLGLRRYNEQFF.

This clonotype has at least ten counts. This CDR3 reads CASSQDRAGSYGYTF. The DNA of the CDR3 is TGCGCCAGCAGCCAAGATAGGGCAGGGAGCTATGGCTACACCTTC. The chain employs TRBV4-3 and TRBJ1-2, with a weak D call TRBD1 (5 bases). This CDR3 is 15 amino acids long. In germline, CDR1 is LGHNA, CDR2 YSLEER. Trimming took 0 bases from V and 4 from J, leaving 12 bases between them.

This clonotype was seen repeatedly, ten times or more. The chain carries TRBV4-1 and TRBJ1-2, with 7 bases identical to TRBD1. The CDR3 is made up of 15 amino acids. Germline V CDR1 and CDR2: MGHRA, YSYEKL. V was clipped by 0 bases and J by 2 bases; unmatched bases: 3. The CDR3 region has the DNA TGCGCCAGCAGCCAAGATCCGGGACAGAACTATGGCTACACCTTC. Translated, it gives CASSQDPGQNYGYTF.

There are a few counts of this clonotype. CDR3 sequence: CASSDPRVLIRAEQYF. CDR3 sequence (DNA): TGTGCCAGCAGCGACCCCCGGGTCCTTATACGTGCCGAGCAGTACTTC. The V and J genes are TRBV11-2 and TRBJ2-7; D gene unclear. The CDR3 consists of 16 residues. With 5 bases removed from V and 6 bases from J, the gap between germline ends came to 23 bases. CDR1 is SGHAT and CDR2 is FQNNGV in the germline V gene.

At least ten counts were recorded for this clonotype. The genes are TRBV2 and TRBJ1-5; 8 positions agree with TRBD1. CDR3 length: 15 residues. Germline V gives CDR1 SNHLY, CDR2 FYNNEI. J was trimmed by 1 base and V by 8 bases; bases with no gene match: 7. CDR3 amino acids: CASEIGQGSNQPQHF. The DNA for the CDR3 is TGTGCCAGCGAAATCGGACAGGGAAGCAATCAGCCCCAGCATTTT.

The V gene is TRBV29-1, the J gene TRBJ2-1, with 9 bases lining up with TRBD1. CDR1 is SQVTM, CDR2 ANQGSEA, per germline. Unmatched junction bases numbered 5, after V lost 4 bases and J lost 4 bases. The CDR3 is 14 residues long. The CDR3 sequence is CSVVGTGPYNEQFF. In nucleotides, the CDR3 is TGCAGCGTTGTTGGGACAGGGCCTTACAATGAGCAGTTCTTC.

V and J are TRBV27 and TRBJ2-7; TRBD1 matches 7 bases. After removal of 6 bases from V and 3 bases from J, the junction contained 14 bases not matched to a gene. There are 16 residues in the CDR3. Germline lookup yields CDR1 MNHEY and CDR2 SMNVEV (reference sequence). The chain's CDR3 is CASSPTGQGEIYEQYF. The CDR3 DNA reads TGTGCCAGCAGCCCTACGGGGCAGGGGGAAATCTACGAGCAGTACTTC.

Many counts were recorded for this clonotype. The chain combines TRBV28 with TRBJ2-3, with TRBD1 matching over 10 bases. The CDR3 spans 15 residues. The germline V gene encodes CDR1 MDHEN and CDR2 SYDVKM. Trimming cost V 3 bases and J 4 bases; bases outside gene matches: 4. CDR3 coding DNA: TGTGCCAGCAGTTTTACAGGACAGGGGGCAGATACGCAGTATTTT. It specifies CASSFTGQGADTQYF.

This clonotype was detected many times. This chain joins TRBV30 and TRBJ1-5, with D tentatively TRBD1 (6 bases). V was cut by 0 bases and J by 4 bases, with 13 bases left in between. The CDR3 extends over 15 amino acids. Germline CDR1 GTSNPN, CDR2 SVGIG (reference sequence). This chain's CDR3 is CAWSVRTASNQPQHF. The DNA for the CDR3 is TGTGCCTGGAGTGTTAGGACAGCTTCAAATCAGCCCCAGCATTTT.

Ten or more counts support this clonotype. The chain combines TRBV7-9 with TRBJ2-2; D not resolved. This CDR3 comprises 12 residues. Per germline, CDR1 SEHNR and CDR2 FQNEAQ (reference sequence). V lost 3 bases and J 5 bases, leaving 4 bases between the germline ends. Written as DNA, the CDR3 is TGTGCCAGCAGCTTCCAGACCGGGGAGCTGTTTTTT. This encodes CASSFQTGELFF. Combining the CDR3 with reference TRBV7-9 and TRBJ2-2 gives the whole variable domain DTGVSQNPRHKITKRGQNVTFRCDPISEHNRLYWYRQTLGQGPEFLTYFQNEAQLEKSRLLSDRFSAERPKGSFSTLEIQRTEQGDSAMYLCASSFQTGELFFGEGSRLTVL.

This clonotype was observed once. This may stem from a read error, because a much larger clone lies one nucleotide away. This rearrangement joins TRBV5-6 to TRBJ2-7, with D maybe TRBD1 (6 bases). The V gene's germline CDR1 is SGHDT and CDR2 YYEEEE. V lost 4 bases and J lost 3, with 11 bases in between. CDR3 length: 13 residues. CDR3 residues: CASSGDNFYEQYF. The DNA of the CDR3 is TGTGCCAGCAGCGGGGACAACTTCTACGAGCAGTACTTC.

This clonotype was recorded many times. The genes are TRBV5-5 and TRBJ2-2; 7 bases align to TRBD1. V lost 2 bases, J lost 0 bases, and 4 bases stayed unmatched. The germline V gene has CDR1 SGHKS and CDR2 YYEKEE (reference sequence). CDR3 size: 16 residues. CDR3: CASSFPGGPNTGELFF. In DNA, the CDR3 is TGTGCCAGCAGCTTCCCAGGGGGACCGAACACCGGGGAGCTGTTTTTT.

The genes are TRBV4-3 and TRBJ1-1, with D possibly TRBD1 on 5 matching bases. The V gene's germline CDR1 is LGHNA and CDR2 YSLEER. V lost 0 bases, J lost 2 bases, and 13 bases lay in between. The CDR3 has 16 amino acids. CDR3 DNA: TGCGCCAGCAGCCAAGATTCCAGGGTGGTTAACACTGAAGCTTTCTTT. Amino acids: CASSQDSRVVNTEAFF.

The chain has TRBV20-1 and TRBJ1-1; D is unclear. CDR1 and CDR2 (germline): DFQATT, SNEGSKA (reference sequence). The CDR3 loop spans 11 amino acids. Trimming shortened V by 1 base and J by 7 bases, and 7 bases separated the two germline ends. Here the CDR3 reads CSARVAGEAFF. Written as DNA, the CDR3 is TGCAGTGCTAGAGTAGCTGGTGAAGCTTTCTTT.

This chain links TRBV29-1 with TRBJ2-7, with 16 bases aligning to TRBD2. CDR1 and CDR2 from the germline V gene are SQVTM and ANQGSEA. CDR3 length equals 17 residues. The V and J ends lost 0 bases and 2 bases, in that order; junction bases with no gene match: 4. The CDR3 here is CSVEDGGLAGGTYEQYF. Here the CDR3 DNA reads TGCAGCGTTGAAGATGGGGGACTAGCGGGAGGGACCTACGAGCAGTACTTC.